One sample yielded the 27 T cell receptor beta chains listed below, sequenced in a study of control samples from healthy donors and cancer patients. Repertoires were generated with immunoSEQ multiplex PCR, while TCRdb's copy carries only in-frame clones and drops some. The sample yields some 22,000 clones, about 85% seen once. The sequenced sample consisted of PBMCs. These TCRs come from a man aged 55 to 70 with colorectal cancer.

This clone was found once. The V call is TRBV7-8, the J call TRBJ2-6; TRBD2 is a possible D gene (5 bases). V was pared by 2 bases and J by 2 bases, with 10 bases between. The germline gives CDR1 SGHVS, CDR2 FQNEAQ. There are 16 residues in the CDR3. The CDR3 DNA follows: TGTGCCAGCAGCTTATCGGCCGGGGCTGGGGCCAACGTCCTGACTTTC. Translating gives CASSLSAGAGANVLTF.

V gene TRBV11-2 combines with J gene TRBJ2-7; maybe TRBD2 (6 bases). The CDR3 loop spans 14 amino acids. Between the trimmed V and J ends, which lost 5 bases and 2 bases, there was a span of 13 bases. Germline V gene lookup returns CDR1 SGHAT and CDR2 FQNNGV. The CDR3 protein is CASSARTGAYEQYF. For the CDR3, the DNA is TGTGCCAGCAGCGCGAGGACGGGAGCCTACGAGCAGTACTTC.

This clone came up once. A read error may produce the germline difference seen at one junction end. V usage is TRBV7-2 and J usage is TRBJ2-1, with 7 bases fitting TRBD1. Germline loops: CDR1 SGHTA, CDR2 FQGNSA. There are 13 residues in the CDR3. CDR3 sequence (DNA): TGTGCCAGCAGTTTAGAGACAGGGAATGAGCAGTTCTTC. This translates into CASSLETGNEQFF. Together with reference TRBV7-2 and TRBJ2-1, the CDR3 gives the full variable domain: GAGVSQSPSNKVTEKGKDVELRCDPISGHTALYWYRQSLGQGLEFLIYFQGNSAPDKSGLPSDRFSAERTGGSVSTLTIQRTQQEDSAVYLCASSLETGNEQFFGPGTRLTVL.

The chain carries TRBV5-5 and TRBJ1-2, with D possibly TRBD1 on 5 matching bases. CDR3 length equals 14 residues. V was cut by 4 bases and J by 5 bases, with 15 bases left in between. In germline, CDR1 is SGHKS, CDR2 YYEKEE (reference sequence). The CDR3 DNA sequence: TGTGCCAGCAGCCCCCTGGGGGGACCGTATGGCTACACCTTC. Its translation: CASSPLGGPYGYTF.

The chain uses TRBV3-1 (or the pseudogene TRBV3-2) and TRBJ1-1; TRBD1 aligns across 8 bases. This CDR3 is 16 amino acids long. The ends lost 4 bases at V and 2 bases at J; junction bases unmatched: 9. Germline loops: CDR1 LGHDT, CDR2 YNNKEL (reference sequence). The CDR3 sequence is CASSRGQVNPNTEAFF. The DNA of the CDR3 is TGTGCCAGCAGCCGGGGACAGGTAAACCCCAACACTGAAGCTTTCTTT.

This clone was detected once. The chain carries TRBV30 and TRBJ1-1; D gene uncertain. Germline V gives CDR1 GTSNPN, CDR2 SVGIG (reference sequence). V lost 1 base and J lost 4, with 10 bases in between. The CDR3 contains 13 residues. CDR3 in DNA: TGTGCCTGGAGTGGTGGTTTCGGCACTGAAGCTTTCTTT. It translates to CAWSGGFGTEAFF.

This chain connects TRBV4-2 to TRBJ1-2; 9 bases agree with TRBD1. V lost 1 base to trimming and J lost 4 bases; unmatched junction nucleotides: 7. The CDR3 sequence is 16 residues long. Germline V gene sequence: CDR1 LGHNA, CDR2 YNFKEQ. The CDR3 spells CASSQAGTGITYGYTF. The CDR3 DNA reads as TGTGCCAGCAGCCAAGCCGGGACAGGGATTACCTATGGCTACACCTTC.

The chain links TRBV4-3 to TRBJ1-3; D gene uncertain. This CDR3 contains 15 residues. The V and J ends lost 0 bases and 0 bases respectively, with 6 bases between them. The germline V gene encodes CDR1 LGHNA and CDR2 YSLEER. The CDR3 region has the DNA TGCGCCAGCAGCCAAGACAGGAGCTCTGGAAACACCATATATTTT. As protein: CASSQDRSSGNTIYF.

The chain is built from TRBV10-3 and TRBJ1-2; D ambiguous. The CDR3 is 13 residues long. Trimming removed 2 bases from V and 2 bases from J, with 6 bases in between. Germline V gene lookup returns CDR1 ENHRY and CDR2 SYGVKD. In DNA form, the CDR3 reads TGTGCCATCAGTGAGGGAGGGAACTATGGCTACACCTTC. It yields the protein CAISEGGNYGYTF.

The V and J genes are TRBV18 and TRBJ1-2; TRBD1 agrees at 8 bases. The CDR3 is 17 residues long. V dropped 4 bases and J dropped 0; count of bases not matched to a gene: 10. Germline CDR1 and CDR2: KGHSH and LQKENI. CDR3 in DNA: TGTGCCAGCTCACTACAACCGGGACAGGCCACTAACTATGGCTACACCTTC. Its protein product is CASSLQPGQATNYGYTF. The full variable domain, its missing parts supplied by reference TRBV18 and TRBJ1-2, is NAGVMQNPRHLVRRRGQEARLRCSPMKGHSHVYWYRQLPEEGLKFMVYLQKENIIDESGMPKERFSAEFPKEGPSILRIQQVVRGDSAAYFCASSLQPGQATNYGYTFGSGTRLTVV.

The chain links TRBV30 to TRBJ1-1; D gene ambiguous. CDR1 is GTSNPN, CDR2 SVGIG, per germline (reference sequence). The CDR3 runs to 12 residues. V was pared by 2 bases and J by 6 bases, with 10 bases between. Written as DNA, the CDR3 is TGTGCCTGGAGTTCTTACGACGCTGAAGCTTTCTTT. Translating it yields CAWSSYDAEAFF.

This clone was seen once. The rearrangement joins TRBV5-8 to TRBJ2-2, with D possibly TRBD1 on 6 matching bases. This CDR3 contains 17 residues. Germline lookup yields CDR1 SGHTS and CDR2 YDEGEE. Deletions cut 3 bases from V and 2 bases from J, with 17 bases between. The CDR3 DNA is TGTGCCAGCAGCTCGAACTTTGGACAGTTTAACACCGGGGAGCTGTTTTTT. Encoded protein: CASSSNFGQFNTGELFF. The full variable domain, in which reference TRBV5-8 and TRBJ2-2 provide the parts outside the CDR3, is EAGVTQSPTHLIKTRGQQATLRCSPISGHTSVYWYQQALGLGLQFLLWYDEGEERNRGNFPPRFSGRQFPNYSSELNVNALELEDSALYLCASSSNFGQFNTGELFFGEGSRLTVL.

The chain couples TRBV5-1 to TRBJ2-3; 9 nucleotides align to TRBD1. Germline V CDR1 and CDR2: SGHRS, YFSETQ. V lost 7 bases to trimming and J lost 0 bases; unmatched junction nucleotides: 6. This CDR3 region has 15 residues. DNA for the CDR3: TGCGCCAGCGCCCAGGACAGGGGAAGCACAGATACGCAGTATTTT. Protein product: CASAQDRGSTDTQYF.

The chain couples TRBV27 to TRBJ1-1; maybe TRBD1 (5 bases). V was clipped by 8 bases and J by 3 bases, with 16 bases between them. CDR1 and CDR2 from the germline V gene are MNHEY and SMNVEV (reference sequence). CDR3 length: 14 amino acids. CDR3 nucleotide sequence: TGTGCCAGCTGGGGTGGGGGGTCGTACACTGAAGCTTTCTTT. Amino acids: CASWGGGSYTEAFF.

This clone has just one count. The CDR3 nucleotides read TGTGCCAGCAGTTGGGACAGGGGAGGGGATGAGCAGTTCTTC. Translation gives CASSWDRGGDEQFF. The chain recombines TRBV2 with TRBJ2-1, with 10 bases that match TRBD1. V gave up 5 bases and J gave up 8 bases; unmatched junction bases: 6. The V gene's germline CDR1 is SNHLY and CDR2 FYNNEI. This CDR3 region has 14 residues.

The gene calls are TRBV20-1 and TRBJ2-1; D uncertain. The CDR3 totals 14 residues. Between the trimmed V and J ends, which lost 5 bases and 6 bases, there was a span of 17 bases. CDR1 DFQATT and CDR2 SNEGSKA come from the germline V gene (reference sequence). For the CDR3, the DNA is TGCAGTGCTGGTGTTGGTCGGCAGTTCAATGAGCAGTTCTTC. It specifies CSAGVGRQFNEQFF.

J is TRBJ1-5 and V is TRBV7-9; 8 bases agree with TRBD1. With 1 base clipped from V and 2 bases from J, the junction kept 1 base outside the gene matches. CDR1 is SEHNR, CDR2 FQNEAQ, per germline (reference sequence). The CDR3 sequence is 15 residues long. CDR3 loop: CASSLVGQGNQPQHF. CDR3 sequence (DNA): TGTGCCAGCAGCTTAGTGGGACAGGGCAATCAGCCCCAGCATTTT.

This clone came up a few times. The gene calls are TRBV19 and TRBJ2-2, with D perhaps being TRBD1 or TRBD2 (5 bases each). The V and J ends lost 3 bases and 7 bases respectively, with 18 bases between them. The CDR3 contains 16 residues. Germline CDR1 is LNHDA and CDR2 is SQIVND (reference sequence). The CDR3 sequence is CASSIGGWRHGGELFF. The CDR3 DNA sequence: TGTGCCAGTAGTATTGGGGGATGGAGGCACGGCGGGGAGCTGTTTTTT. Full variable domain (outside the CDR3, taken from reference TRBV19 and TRBJ2-2): DGGITQSPKYLFRKEGQNVTLSCEQNLNHDAMYWYRQDPGQGLRLIYYSQIVNDFQKGDIAEGYSVSREKKESFPLTVTSAQKNPTAFYLCASSIGGWRHGGELFFGEGSRLTVL.

The chain has TRBV5-1 and TRBJ2-1, with 14 bases that match TRBD2. Germline loops: CDR1 SGHRS, CDR2 YFSETQ. The CDR3 spans 15 residues. After removal of 4 bases from V and 7 bases from J, the junction contained 4 bases not matched to a gene. The CDR3 region has the DNA TGCGCCAGCAGCCCGACTAGCGGGGGGGGAAATGAGCAGTTCTTC. This encodes CASSPTSGGGNEQFF.

A note on this clone: The junction shows a germline mismatch at one end, possibly a read error. CDR3 region: CASSLGVGLRF. The CDR3 DNA sequence: TGTGCCAGCAGCTTAGGGGTCGGACTCCGCTTT. The chain has TRBV7-9 and TRBJ1-1; D is undetermined. The length of the CDR3 is 11 residues. Germline CDR1 is SEHNR and CDR2 is FQNEAQ (reference sequence). Combining the CDR3 with reference TRBV7-9 and TRBJ1-1 gives the whole variable domain DTGVSQNPRHKITKRGQNVTFRCDPISEHNRLYWYRQTLGQGPEFLTYFQNEAQLEKSRLLSDRFSAERPKGSFSTLEIQRTEQGDSAMYLCASSLGVGLRFGQGTRLTVV.

The V call is TRBV3-1 (or the pseudogene TRBV3-2), the J call TRBJ2-1; tentatively, D is TRBD1 or TRBD2 (5 bases each). This CDR3 is 16 amino acids long. Per germline, CDR1 LGHDT and CDR2 YNNKEL (reference sequence). V lost 2 bases, J lost 4 bases, and 15 bases lay in between. CDR3 DNA sequence: TGTGCCAGCAGCCAATACCGCCTGGGGGTTTACAATGAGCAGTTCTTC. Residues: CASSQYRLGVYNEQFF.

The rearrangement uses TRBV6-1 and TRBJ2-1; D might be TRBD1 (7 bases). The CDR3 extends over 17 amino acids. V was shortened by 1 base and J by 4 bases, with 17 bases between the two germline ends. Per germline, CDR1 MNHNS and CDR2 SASEGT. CDR3 sequence reads: CASSEESRGTAYNEQFF. The CDR3 DNA follows: TGTGCCAGCAGTGAAGAAAGCCGGGGGACAGCTTACAATGAGCAGTTCTTC.

The V gene is TRBV18, the J gene TRBJ1-6; D is undetermined. CDR1 is KGHSH and CDR2 is LQKENI in the germline V gene. The CDR3 extends over 18 amino acids. V dropped 3 bases and J dropped 0 bases, with 15 bases sitting between them. The CDR3 here is CASSPTVSRPSYNSPLHF. In DNA, the CDR3 is TGTGCCAGCTCACCCACCGTTTCTCGACCCTCCTATAATTCACCCCTCCACTTT.

This clone was picked up one time. The rearrangement links TRBV10-3 to TRBJ2-2; TRBD2 might be the D (6 bases). Germline values: CDR1 ENHRY, CDR2 SYGVKD. The CDR3 runs to 16 residues. V was shortened by 7 bases and J by 0 bases, with 15 bases between the two germline ends. The CDR3 loop is CAINLDRGTNTGELFF. Here the CDR3 DNA reads TGTGCCATCAACTTGGATCGGGGGACGAACACCGGGGAGCTGTTTTTT.

The chain has TRBV19 and TRBJ1-2; 8 nucleotides match TRBD1. Germline trimming cut 6 bases from V and 1 base from J; bases unmatched to any gene: 10. Germline V CDR1 and CDR2: LNHDA, SQIVND (reference sequence). The CDR3 is made up of 16 amino acids. The CDR3 DNA is TGTGCCAGTAGAAAATCACCGGGACAGGATAACTATGGCTACACCTTC. It translates to CASRKSPGQDNYGYTF.

V is TRBV11-3 and J is TRBJ2-3, with 9 bases that match TRBD2. V gave up 0 bases and J gave up 6 bases; unmatched junction bases: 1. The germline V gene encodes CDR1 SGHNT and CDR2 YENEEA. The CDR3 is 14 amino acids. CDR3 nucleotide sequence: TGTGCCAGCAGCTTAGAGAGCGGGGGGGATACGCAGTATTTT. Translation: CASSLESGGDTQYF.

This chain uses TRBV18 with TRBJ2-3, with 8 nucleotides matching TRBD2. This CDR3 is built from 15 residues. V gave up 3 bases and J gave up 2 bases; unmatched junction bases: 4. CDR1 is KGHSH, CDR2 LQKENI, per germline. Here the CDR3 reads CASSPSGGDTDTQYF. The CDR3 DNA follows: TGTGCCAGCTCACCTTCGGGGGGGGACACAGATACGCAGTATTTT.